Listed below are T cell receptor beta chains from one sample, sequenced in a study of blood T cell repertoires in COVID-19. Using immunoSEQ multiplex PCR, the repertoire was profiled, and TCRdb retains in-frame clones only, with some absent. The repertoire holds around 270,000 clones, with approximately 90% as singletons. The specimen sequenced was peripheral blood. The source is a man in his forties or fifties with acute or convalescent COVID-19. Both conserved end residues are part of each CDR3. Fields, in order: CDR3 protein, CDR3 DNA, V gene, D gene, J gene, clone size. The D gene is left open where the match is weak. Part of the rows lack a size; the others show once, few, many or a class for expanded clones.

CDR3 protein: CASGLRQGATGELFF
CDR3 DNA: TGTGCTAGTGGTTTGCGCCAGGGGGCAACCGGGGAGCTGTTTTTT
V gene: TRBV12-5
D gene: TRBD1
J gene: TRBJ2-2
clone size: NA

CDR3 protein: CASSLRAPDRGWKGELFF
CDR3 DNA: TGTGCCAGCAGCTTACGGGCCCCAGACAGGGGCTGGAAAGGGGAGCTGTTTTTT
V gene: TRBV27
D gene: TRBD1
J gene: TRBJ2-2
clone size: NA

CDR3 protein: CAISEFSTNQPQHF
CDR3 DNA: TGTGCCATCAGTGAGTTCTCGACAAACCAGCCCCAGCATTTT
V gene: TRBV10-3
D gene: NA
J gene: TRBJ1-5
clone size: NA

CDR3 protein: CASRQGVYNEQFF
CDR3 DNA: TGTGCCAGTAGGCAGGGGGTGTACAATGAGCAGTTCTTC
V gene: TRBV19
D gene: TRBD1
J gene: TRBJ2-1
clone size: NA

CDR3 protein: CASRPLDRDTEAFF
CDR3 DNA: TGTGCCAGCAGACCCCTGGACAGGGACACTGAAGCTTTCTTT
V gene: TRBV6-5
D gene: TRBD1
J gene: TRBJ1-1
clone size: NA

CDR3 protein: CASSTSGDTQYF
CDR3 DNA: TGTGCCAGCAGCACTAGCGGGGATACGCAGTATTTT
V gene: TRBV11-2
D gene: TRBD2
J gene: TRBJ2-3
clone size: NA

CDR3 protein: CAWSVPGNGNTIYF
CDR3 DNA: TGTGCCTGGAGTGTACCGGGGAATGGAAACACCATATATTTT
V gene: TRBV30
D gene: NA
J gene: TRBJ1-3
clone size: NA

CDR3 protein: CASSLAVDGNNEQFF
CDR3 DNA: TGTGCCAGCAGCTTAGCGGTCGACGGGAACAATGAGCAGTTCTTC
V gene: TRBV7-6
D gene: NA
J gene: TRBJ2-1
clone size: NA

CDR3 protein: CASSVFGGEQYF
CDR3 DNA: TGTGCCAGCAGTGTTTTCGGGGGCGAGCAGTACTTC
V gene: TRBV25-1
D gene: NA
J gene: TRBJ2-7
clone size: NA

CDR3 protein: CASSPRQASNTEAFF
CDR3 DNA: TGTGCCAGCAGTCCGAGACAGGCCTCGAACACTGAAGCTTTCTTT
V gene: TRBV27
D gene: NA
J gene: TRBJ1-1
clone size: once

CDR3 protein: CSAQGNTEAFF
CDR3 DNA: TGCAGCGCGCAGGGGAACACTGAAGCTTTCTTT
V gene: TRBV20-1
D gene: NA
J gene: TRBJ1-1
clone size: NA

CDR3 protein: CAIRGGGLNTGELFF
CDR3 DNA: TGTGCCATCAGAGGGGGGGGCCTTAACACCGGGGAGCTGTTTTTT
V gene: TRBV10-3
D gene: NA
J gene: TRBJ2-2
clone size: NA

CDR3 protein: CASSEIGTGWTEAFF
CDR3 DNA: TGTGCCAGCAGTGAAATCGGGACAGGGTGGACTGAAGCTTTCTTT
V gene: TRBV25-1
D gene: TRBD1
J gene: TRBJ1-1
clone size: NA

CDR3 protein: CASSPPEGGVPSYNSPLHF
CDR3 DNA: TGTGCCAGCAGCCCACCTGAAGGGGGGGTTCCCTCCTATAATTCACCCCTCCACTTT
V gene: TRBV4-2
D gene: NA
J gene: TRBJ1-6
clone size: NA

CDR3 protein: CASSLAGEYNSPLHF
CDR3 DNA: TGTGCCAGCAGTTTAGCAGGGGAATATAATTCACCCCTCCACTTT
V gene: TRBV27
D gene: NA
J gene: TRBJ1-6
clone size: NA

CDR3 protein: CASSVRGAYGYTF
CDR3 DNA: TGTGCCAGCAGCGTCCGGGGGGCCTATGGCTACACCTTC
V gene: TRBV9
D gene: NA
J gene: TRBJ1-2
clone size: NA

CDR3 protein: CAHEPDSGSSGANVLTF
CDR3 DNA: TGTGCCCATGAACCGGATAGCGGTAGCTCTGGGGCCAACGTCCTGACTTTC
V gene: TRBV30
D gene: NA
J gene: TRBJ2-6
clone size: NA

CDR3 protein: CASSMIPTQDNEKLFF
CDR3 DNA: TGTGCCAGTAGCATGATACCTACCCAGGATAATGAAAAACTGTTTTTT
V gene: TRBV19
D gene: NA
J gene: TRBJ1-4
clone size: NA

CDR3 protein: CARGWGGSYNEQFF
CDR3 DNA: TGTGCCAGAGGATGGGGGGGCTCCTACAATGAGCAGTTCTTC
V gene: TRBV2
D gene: TRBD2
J gene: TRBJ2-1
clone size: NA

CDR3 protein: CASSYSHSPQPRYTF
CDR3 DNA: TGTGCCAGCAGTTACTCACACAGCCCTCAGCCCCGCTACACCTTC
V gene: TRBV6-6
D gene: NA
J gene: TRBJ1-2
clone size: NA

CDR3 protein: CASSRRERGPYNEQFF
CDR3 DNA: TGTGCCAGCAGTCGGAGGGAGCGGGGGCCATACAATGAGCAGTTCTTC
V gene: TRBV2
D gene: TRBD2
J gene: TRBJ2-1
clone size: NA

CDR3 protein: CASSPRTVTDTQYF
CDR3 DNA: TGCGCCAGCAGCCCTAGGACAGTTACAGATACGCAGTATTTT
V gene: TRBV5-1
D gene: NA
J gene: TRBJ2-3
clone size: once

CDR3 protein: CASSQTGGGMADTQYF
CDR3 DNA: TGTGCCAGCAGCCAAACTGGCGGGGGGATGGCAGATACGCAGTATTTT
V gene: TRBV4-2
D gene: TRBD2
J gene: TRBJ2-3
clone size: NA

CDR3 protein: CASSLAGGSGELFF
CDR3 DNA: TGTGCCAGCAGCCTAGCGGGGGGATCCGGGGAGCTGTTTTTT
V gene: TRBV25-1
D gene: TRBD2
J gene: TRBJ2-2
clone size: NA

CDR3 protein: CASSLDQGRRTEAFF
CDR3 DNA: TGTGCCAGCAGCTTGGATCAGGGGAGAAGGACTGAAGCTTTCTTT
V gene: TRBV5-4
D gene: NA
J gene: TRBJ1-1
clone size: NA

CDR3 protein: CASSLDGRDTGELFF
CDR3 DNA: TGCGCCAGCAGCTTAGATGGCAGGGACACCGGGGAGCTGTTTTTT
V gene: TRBV5-1
D gene: NA
J gene: TRBJ2-2
clone size: NA

CDR3 protein: CASSQEGGGAADTQYF
CDR3 DNA: TGTGCCAGCAGCCAAGAAGGAGGGGGGGCCGCAGATACGCAGTATTTT
V gene: TRBV3-1/TRBV3-2
D gene: NA
J gene: TRBJ2-3
clone size: NA

CDR3 protein: CASSLRSNQPQHF
CDR3 DNA: TGTGCCAGCAGTTTGAGGAGCAATCAGCCCCAGCATTTT
V gene: TRBV12-3/TRBV12-4
D gene: NA
J gene: TRBJ1-5
clone size: NA

CDR3 protein: CASSQDLAGGPDTQYF
CDR3 DNA: TGCGCCAGCAGCCAAGATCTAGCGGGGGGCCCAGATACGCAGTATTTT
V gene: TRBV4-1
D gene: TRBD2
J gene: TRBJ2-3
clone size: NA

CDR3 protein: CASSPGQGSPYEQYF
CDR3 DNA: TGCGCCAGCAGCCCGGGACAGGGGTCTCCCTACGAGCAGTACTTC
V gene: TRBV4-1
D gene: TRBD1
J gene: TRBJ2-7
clone size: once

CDR3 protein: CASSEWEGQGYYGYTF
CDR3 DNA: TGTGCCAGCAGTGAATGGGAGGGACAGGGGTACTATGGCTACACCTTC
V gene: TRBV25-1
D gene: TRBD1
J gene: TRBJ1-2
clone size: NA

CDR3 protein: CANDKLAVDSF
CDR3 DNA: TGTGCCAACGACAAATTGGCCGTGGACTCCTTC
V gene: TRBV6-5
D gene: NA
J gene: TRBJ1-2
clone size: once

CDR3 protein: CASSQRGQSPGELFF
CDR3 DNA: TGTGCCAGCAGCCAAAGGGGACAGAGTCCCGGGGAGCTGTTTTTT
V gene: TRBV3-1/TRBV3-2
D gene: TRBD1
J gene: TRBJ2-2
clone size: NA

CDR3 protein: CASSLNRDDRRGYTF
CDR3 DNA: TGCGCCAGCAGCTTAAACAGGGACGATAGAAGAGGCTACACCTTC
V gene: TRBV5-1
D gene: NA
J gene: TRBJ1-2
clone size: NA

CDR3 protein: CASSLDQADEQFF
CDR3 DNA: TGTGCCAGCAGCTTAGATCAGGCAGATGAGCAGTTCTTC
V gene: TRBV7-9
D gene: NA
J gene: TRBJ2-1
clone size: NA

CDR3 protein: CASSLYYRGLPSYEQYF
CDR3 DNA: TGTGCCAGCAGCCTTTATTACAGGGGACTTCCCTCCTACGAGCAGTACTTC
V gene: TRBV9
D gene: NA
J gene: TRBJ2-7
clone size: NA

CDR3 protein: CASSPRGSVDEQFF
CDR3 DNA: TGTGCCAGCAGTCCCAGGGGGAGTGTGGATGAGCAGTTCTTC
V gene: TRBV11-3
D gene: TRBD1
J gene: TRBJ2-1
clone size: NA

CDR3 protein: CASGRGAEAFF
CDR3 DNA: TGTGCCAGCGGTAGAGGCGCTGAAGCTTTCTTT
V gene: TRBV6-5
D gene: NA
J gene: TRBJ1-1
clone size: NA

CDR3 protein: CASSLLGTGWGKETQYF
CDR3 DNA: TGTGCCAGCAGTTTATTGGGGACAGGGTGGGGTAAGGAGACCCAGTACTTC
V gene: TRBV27
D gene: TRBD1
J gene: TRBJ2-5
clone size: NA

CDR3 protein: CASSEGVGGGKQPQHF
CDR3 DNA: TGTGCCAGCAGTGAAGGGGTGGGGGGAGGAAAACAGCCCCAGCATTTT
V gene: TRBV6-1
D gene: NA
J gene: TRBJ1-5
clone size: NA

CDR3 protein: CASSQGGRNTEAFF
CDR3 DNA: TGTGCCAGCAGCCAAGGGGGGCGAAACACTGAAGCTTTCTTT
V gene: TRBV3-1/TRBV3-2
D gene: NA
J gene: TRBJ1-1
clone size: NA

CDR3 protein: CASRSGPGDYGYTF
CDR3 DNA: TGTGCCAGCAGGTCCGGGCCCGGGGACTATGGCTACACCTTC
V gene: TRBV2
D gene: NA
J gene: TRBJ1-2
clone size: once

CDR3 protein: CATSRRTGGLATNEKLFF
CDR3 DNA: TGTGCCACCAGCAGGCGGACAGGGGGTCTGGCAACTAATGAAAAACTGTTTTTT
V gene: TRBV15
D gene: TRBD1
J gene: TRBJ1-4
clone size: NA